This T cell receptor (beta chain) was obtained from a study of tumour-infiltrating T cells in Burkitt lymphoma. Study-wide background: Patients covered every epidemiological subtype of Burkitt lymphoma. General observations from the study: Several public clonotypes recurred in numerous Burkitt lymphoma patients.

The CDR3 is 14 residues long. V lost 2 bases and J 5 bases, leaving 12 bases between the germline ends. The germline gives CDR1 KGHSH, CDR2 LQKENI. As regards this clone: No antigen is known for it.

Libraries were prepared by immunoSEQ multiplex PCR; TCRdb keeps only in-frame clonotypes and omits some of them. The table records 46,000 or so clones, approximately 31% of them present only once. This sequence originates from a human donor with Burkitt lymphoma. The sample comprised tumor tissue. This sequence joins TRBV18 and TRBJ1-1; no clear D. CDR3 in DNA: TGTGCCAGCTCACCAAATTCACTTGTGACTGAAGCTTTCTTT. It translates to CASSPNSLVTEAFF.